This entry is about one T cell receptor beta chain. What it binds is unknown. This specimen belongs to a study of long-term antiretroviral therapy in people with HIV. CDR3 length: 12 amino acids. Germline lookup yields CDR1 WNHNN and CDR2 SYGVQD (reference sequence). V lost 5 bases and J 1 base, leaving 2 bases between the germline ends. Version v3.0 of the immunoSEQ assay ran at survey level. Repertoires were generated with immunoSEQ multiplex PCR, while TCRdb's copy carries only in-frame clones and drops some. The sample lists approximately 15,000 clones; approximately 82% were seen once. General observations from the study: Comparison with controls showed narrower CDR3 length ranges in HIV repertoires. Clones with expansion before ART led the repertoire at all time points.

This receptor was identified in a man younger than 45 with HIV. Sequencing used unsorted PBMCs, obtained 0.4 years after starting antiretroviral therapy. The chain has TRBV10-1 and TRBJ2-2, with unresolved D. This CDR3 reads CASSKNTGELFF. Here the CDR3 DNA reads TGCGCCAGCAGTAAGAACACCGGGGAGCTGTTTTTT.